The present TCR beta chain was sequenced within a study of regulatory T cells in long-lasting Graves disease. Germline V gives CDR1 KGHSH, CDR2 LQKENI. The CDR3 contains 14 residues. The V end was cut by 2 bases, the J end by 7 bases, with 12 bases between. This clonotype was observed many times. Time point in this sample: newly diagnosed GD, antithyroid drugs for less than 3 months. The TCR library was made from RNA extracted from PBMCs. Arm-PCR with iRepertoire HTBI primers amplified the CDR3 regions for these TCR beta libraries. As processed by the authors: Analysis of the samples identified over 60 TRBV and around 13 TRBJ segments. TCRdb re-called the multiplex PCR reads through MiXCR, storing one row per CDR3 protein. None of the V and J calls come from the authors' own analysis; TCRdb made them. The sample contains under 400,000 distinct CDR3 sequences, around 15% of which appear only once. These data also featured in a second study, about T cells in Graves' hyperthyroidism and ophthalmopathy. That work contributes: Researchers ran a first-round RT-PCR on the TCR CDR3 using the HTBI primer set.

The receptor comes from a man between 35 and 55 years old with Graves disease. This sample comprised peripheral blood mononuclear cells (PBMCs), obtained at new diagnosis, from a patient treated with antithyroid drugs. The chain links TRBV18 to TRBJ2-1; maybe TRBD1 (6 bases). The DNA for the CDR3 is TGTGCCAGCTCACCAGACAGGCAGAGGAATGAGCAGTTCTTC. It translates to CASSPDRQRNEQFF.